This T cell receptor (beta chain) was obtained from a study of blood T cell repertoires in COVID-19 (dated by TCRdb to 2018 to 2020). As for the study more broadly: The collaborator samples originated in the United States, Italy and Spain and spanned the acute and convalescent phases of COVID-19. Sample metadata almost always included a de-identified subject ID, COVID-19 status, age in years and sex. The samples were drawn from two sources: the first 160 participants of the ongoing ImmuneRACE study, and 1,254 subjects contributed by 6 global collaborators. The prospective study material was composed of cDNA or gDNA derived from T cells, B-cell-depleted T cells, or PBMCs. Where available, HLA class I and class II types were taken from metadata supplied by the sample provider and were not determined by assay-based typing. Deeply sampled blood TCRbeta repertoires from subjects exposed to, actively infected with, or recovered from COVID-19 were included in the dataset. A freely available public database, intended as a resource for researchers studying the immune response to SARS-CoV-2, is where the repertoires were released. Paper-wide results and their limitations: How much clinical and demographic metadata was included differed by source and by participant, and the metadata was provided uncurated.

Another Seattle source contributed samples from volunteer blood donors who had recovered from COVID-19. Collaborating institutions collected whole blood in K2EDTA tubes following their own protocols. For TCRbeta analysis, collaborator samples were shipped as frozen whole blood, as isolated PBMCs, or as DNA extracted from either sample type. The immunoSEQ Assay, a bias-controlled multiplex PCR, was used to amplify TCRbeta CDR3 regions from genomic DNA. The paper's data handling went like this. Nucleated cell counts per sample were estimated from amplification of reference gene primers within the assay. To quantify the absolute abundance of each unique TCRbeta CDR3 rearrangement, sequence reads were collapsed and filtered. Productive Simpson clonality was computed per sample as the square root of Simpson's diversity index over productive rearrangements. The source is immuneACCESS, and TCRdb retained only in-frame sequences with V and J called. Part of the clones is not carried over; for the studies checked, unresolved V genes explain less than half of this, and the remainder is unexplained. V and J calls and clone size are as listed in that table; D and trimming were resolved from the DNA. The sample yields roughly 170,000 clones; about 85% were counted once. The top ten clonotypes cover roughly 1.1% of the sample.

On this clone: Its antigen is unknown. No much larger clone exists at a distance of one base, and base qualities are not known.

The CDR3 starts with the cysteine, ends with the phenylalanine, and has 16 residues. Only the CDR3 portion is preserved as DNA: 48 bases, with reading frame beginning at the first base. The junction carries 14 bases between V and J, which are trimmed by 4 bases and 0 bases respectively. The germline V gene supplies CDR1 SGHTS and CDR2 YDEGEE. What was sequenced was peripheral blood. This sequence uses TRBV5-8 and TRBJ1-3; no D gene can be assigned with confidence. This receptor was obtained from a man between 60 and 70 years old who had recovered from COVID-19. The CDR3 sequence is CASSLDDPHSGNTIYF. The DNA sequence follows: TGTGCCAGCAGCCTAGACGACCCCCACTCTGGAAACACCATATATTTT.